This entry is about one T cell receptor (beta chain). This sample also contains other DNA sequences that code for the same CDR3. The sample comes from a study of blood T cell repertoires in COVID-19. Enrolment of Seattle patients took place during active infection, and they were followed longitudinally. Original analysis: Estimated nucleated cell counts came from reference gene primer amplification. Produced via immunoSEQ multiplex PCR; TCRdb's table is partial and in-frame only. Clone size and V and J calls were adopted from that table, with D and trimming inferred from the DNA. The sample holds almost 250,000 clones, more than 70% seen once. The TCR comes from a woman of 80 years or more with COVID-19, enrolled during active disease. Source material: peripheral blood.

The CDR3 region is CASSLSSTDTQYF. For the CDR3, the DNA is TGTGCCAGCAGCTTATCTAGCACAGATACGCAGTATTTT. The chain couples TRBV7-3 to TRBJ2-3; D remains ambiguous. In germline, CDR1 is SGHTA, CDR2 FQGTGA. V lost 2 bases to trimming and J lost 0 bases, with 3 bases between them. The CDR3 runs 13 residues.